The T cell receptor beta chain under discussion was sequenced for a study of blood T cell repertoires in COVID-19. Study context: Collection of acute and convalescent COVID-19 samples took place in the United States, Italy and Spain. PBMCs, B-cell-depleted T cells, or T cells provided the cDNA or gDNA that made up the material.

Profiled with immunoSEQ multiplex PCR; TCRdb holds only in-frame clones, not every one. This table holds a few hundred thousand clones, about nine tenths found once. The Seattle site enrolled patients during active infection and followed them longitudinally. The CDR3 has 14 amino acids. V lost 7 bases, J lost 6 bases, and 18 bases lay in between. The V gene's germline CDR1 is MDHEN and CDR2 SYDVKM. The sequence derives from a woman aged 45-60 years with COVID-19, enrolled during active disease. Material for sequencing was peripheral blood. The rearrangement uses TRBV28 and TRBJ1-2; D is possibly TRBD1 (6 bases). CDR3 amino acids: CASIEGPDRDGYTF. Here the CDR3 DNA reads TGTGCCAGCATCGAGGGACCGGACAGAGATGGCTACACCTTC.